Each of the 9 T cell receptor beta chains below was sequenced from the same sample in a study of blood T cell repertoires in COVID-19. Assay used: immunoSEQ multiplex PCR; TCRdb lists only in-frame clones, some missing. The table includes over 300,000 clones, almost 90% detected once. Sequencing was carried out using peripheral blood. These receptor sequences come from a man aged 18 to 30 with active or convalescent COVID-19.

The chain links TRBV3-1 (or the pseudogene TRBV3-2) to TRBJ2-1, with 10 bases matching TRBD2. Germline values: CDR1 LGHDT, CDR2 YNNKEL (reference sequence). J lost 6 bases, V lost 3 bases, and 5 bases had no gene match. There are 15 residues in the CDR3. The CDR3 coding sequence is TGTGCCAGCAGCCATCCGGGACTAGCGTGCAATGAGCAGTTCTTC. It is translated as CASSHPGLACNEQFF.

This clone was observed a few times. The CDR3 loop reads CASSQDLAGGVYGYTF. CDR3 DNA sequence: TGCGCCAGCAGCCAAGATTTGGCAGGGGGCGTTTACGGCTACACCTTC. The chain couples TRBV4-1 to TRBJ1-2; TRBD1 matches 8 bases. CDR3 length equals 16 residues. Germline CDR1 reads MGHRA; CDR2 reads YSYEKL. Unmatched junction bases numbered 11, after V lost 0 bases and J lost 8 bases.

This chain joins TRBV6-2 or TRBV6-3 and TRBJ2-3; TRBD2 is a possible D gene (6 bases). The CDR3 consists of 16 residues. V gave up 6 bases and J gave up 3 bases, with 19 bases separating them. Germline V gene sequence: CDR1 MNHEY, CDR2 SVGEGT. The CDR3 nucleotides are TGTGCCAGCAGACCTCACGGCGCGGGGACGACAGATACGCAGTATTTT. Its translation is CASRPHGAGTTDTQYF.

The chain joins TRBV6-5 to TRBJ1-3; 7 bases are shared with TRBD1. The length of the CDR3 is 14 residues. Germline-derived CDR1 and CDR2 are MNHEY and SVGAGI. V trimming: 7 bases; J trimming: 2 bases; junction bases outside the gene matches: 5. The CDR3 loop reads CASKGGQAGNTIYF. The CDR3 DNA reads TGTGCCAGCAAAGGAGGACAGGCTGGAAACACCATATATTTT.

The V gene is TRBV27, the J gene TRBJ2-3; 12 nucleotides match TRBD2. The CDR3 runs 14 residues. Germline CDR1 and CDR2: MNHEY and SMNVEV (reference sequence). Trimming took 11 bases from V and 2 from J; bases not matched to a gene: 5. The CDR3: CAVGLAGITDTQYF. CDR3 DNA sequence: TGTGCCGTAGGACTAGCGGGGATCACAGATACGCAGTATTTT.

CDR3 DNA sequence: TGTGCCAGTAGTATAGTGATGCCAGATAACTATGGCTACACCTTC. Residues: CASSIVMPDNYGYTF. The V and J genes are TRBV19 and TRBJ1-2; D gene ambiguous. Germline CDR1 and CDR2: LNHDA and SQIVND (reference sequence). The CDR3 spans 15 residues. V lost 1 base and J lost 1, with 10 bases in between.

The genes are TRBV19 and TRBJ2-5, with 11 bases identical to TRBD1. With 4 bases clipped from V and 5 bases from J, the junction kept 9 bases outside the gene matches. CDR3 length equals 16 residues. Germline V lookup: CDR1 LNHDA, CDR2 SQIVND (reference sequence). CDR3 sequence reads: CASSTRGQGAWETQYF. In DNA form, the CDR3 reads TGTGCCAGTAGTACCCGCGGACAGGGGGCTTGGGAGACCCAGTACTTC.

This clone was observed a few times. The chain uses TRBV18 and TRBJ1-2, with TRBD1 matching 12 bases. The CDR3 totals 14 residues. V shed 4 bases and J 8 bases; nucleotides not matched to a gene: 5. CDR1 is KGHSH and CDR2 is LQKENI in the germline V gene. The CDR3 here is CASSRGTGGDGYTF. In DNA, the CDR3 is TGTGCCAGCTCACGAGGGACAGGGGGCGACGGCTACACCTTC.

V is TRBV7-9 and J is TRBJ1-2; 7 bases match TRBD1. This CDR3 is 15 amino acids long. The V segment lost 0 bases and the J segment 4 bases; nucleotides outside the gene matches: 5. Germline V gene data show CDR1 as SEHNR and CDR2 as FQNEAQ (reference sequence). CDR3 coding DNA: TGTGCCAGCAGCTTAGCTACGGGGACAGCCTATGGCTACACCTTC. Protein product: CASSLATGTAYGYTF.